What follows describes a single T cell receptor beta chain. No antigen is known for it. This sample is drawn from a study of shared clonotypes between healthy human individuals. Overall study findings and caveats: Naive CD4 clonotype sharing across a few donors was around 5%. It was only blood that was sampled, and tissue repertoires likely differ. Naive subsets, compared against memory subsets, generally had larger estimated richness values.

Some clones are missing from TCRdb's copy, which holds only in-frame ones; the method was immunoSEQ multiplex PCR. The sample holds roughly 2.1 million clones, more than 85% seen once. Per germline, CDR1 ENHRY and CDR2 SYGVKD. The CDR3 is made up of 13 amino acids. The ends were cut back, 6 bases at V and 4 bases at J, with 10 bases in the middle. Naive CD8 cells comprised CD45RO-negative, CCR7-positively selected cells, excluding terminally differentiated effector memory CD45RA+ cells. The chain employs TRBV10-3 and TRBJ1-3; no firm D call. This TCR was sampled from a man aged 18 to 35 in good health. Some clones in this sample may be carry-over from other donors' samples. The material sequenced was naive CD8+ T cells from PBMCs. CDR3 coding DNA: TGTGCCATCAGGACGTCGACCGGAAACACCATATATTTT. Residues: CAIRTSTGNTIYF.